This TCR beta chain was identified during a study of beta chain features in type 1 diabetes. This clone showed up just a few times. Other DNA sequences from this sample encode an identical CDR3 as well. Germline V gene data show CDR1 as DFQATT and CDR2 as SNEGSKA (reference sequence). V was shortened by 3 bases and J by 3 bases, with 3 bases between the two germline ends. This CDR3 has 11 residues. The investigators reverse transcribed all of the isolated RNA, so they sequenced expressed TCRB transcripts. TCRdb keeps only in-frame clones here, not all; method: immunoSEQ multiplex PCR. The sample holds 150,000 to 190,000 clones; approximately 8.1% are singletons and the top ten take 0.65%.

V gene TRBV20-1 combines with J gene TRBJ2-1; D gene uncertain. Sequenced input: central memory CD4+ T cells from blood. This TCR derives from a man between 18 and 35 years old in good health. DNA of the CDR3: TGCAGTGCTAGCGGCTACAATGAGCAGTTCTTC. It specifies CSASGYNEQFF.